Described below is a single T cell receptor beta chain sequence and its context. Its antigen is unknown. The data stem from a study of T cells in pancreatic ductal adenocarcinoma. Overall study results and limits: The resected pancreatic cancer cohort was biased toward the minority with early-stage disease. Compared with tumor, blood showed more total productive templates and about 8-fold more clonotypes. Tumor and blood clonality did not differ significantly, about 0.1 versus 0.07.

The CDR3 runs 13 residues. CDR1 and CDR2 (germline): SGHRS, YFSETQ. Trimming pared 2 bases from V and 5 bases from J, leaving 11 bases between. The method was immunoSEQ multiplex PCR; TCRdb's version includes in-frame clones alone and lacks a portion of them. Here the sample spans over 90,000 clones, over 90% being singletons. No neoadjuvant therapy was given to the selected pancreatic ductal adenocarcinoma patients before their surgery. The rearrangement uses TRBV5-1 and TRBJ2-7; D is possibly TRBD1 (6 bases). This sequence originates from a human donor with pancreatic ductal adenocarcinoma. Source material: PBMCs. This CDR3 reads CASSLRGYHEQYF. The CDR3 nucleotides read TGCGCCAGCAGCTTAAGGGGGTACCACGAGCAGTACTTC.